Following are 11 T cell receptor beta chains from one sample sequenced in a study of blood T cell repertoires in COVID-19. Sequenced by immunoSEQ multiplex PCR; TCRdb stores in-frame clones only, minus some. The sample carries about 210,000 clones, 80% to 90% recorded once. The sample taken for sequencing was peripheral blood. Receptors originate from a man aged 55 to 69 who had recovered from COVID-19.

This clone was detected only once. CDR3 sequence: CAISSTGAAGTEAFF. The DNA for the CDR3 is TGTGCCATTAGCAGCACAGGGGCCGCGGGAACCGAAGCTTTCTTT. The rearrangement links TRBV10-3 to TRBJ1-1; 7 bases align to TRBD1. J was trimmed by 8 bases and V by 9 bases; bases with no gene match: 18. The V gene's germline CDR1 is ENHRY and CDR2 SYGVKD. This CDR3 has 15 amino acids.

This clone was picked up one time. The chain carries TRBV10-3 and TRBJ1-5; 8 bases are a match to TRBD1. V lost 5 bases to trimming and J lost 7 bases; unmatched junction nucleotides: 10. CDR3 length: 15 residues. Germline-derived CDR1 and CDR2 are ENHRY and SYGVKD. The CDR3 DNA is TGTGCCATCAGTCAACTACGGGACAGGACGCAGCCCCAGCATTTT. This sequence encodes CAISQLRDRTQPQHF.

V and J are TRBV28 and TRBJ2-1; D is ambiguous. Between the trimmed V and J ends, which lost 6 bases and 0 bases, there was a span of 6 bases. The germline V gene encodes CDR1 MDHEN and CDR2 SYDVKM. CDR3 length: 13 amino acids. In DNA form, the CDR3 reads TGTGCCAGCAGAATTCGCTCCTACAATGAGCAGTTCTTC. Its protein product is CASRIRSYNEQFF.

The V and J genes are TRBV10-3 and TRBJ2-7; TRBD2 is a possible D gene (5 bases). V dropped 3 bases and J dropped 0 bases, with 6 bases sitting between them. Looked up from germline, CDR1 is ENHRY and CDR2 is SYGVKD. CDR3 size: 13 residues. CDR3 DNA: TGTGCCATCAGTGACGGGGTCTCCTACGAGCAGTACTTC. This encodes CAISDGVSYEQYF.

This clone was detected only a few times. This chain uses TRBV7-9 with TRBJ1-5, with 9 bases that match TRBD1. This CDR3 is built from 18 residues. CDR1 SEHNR and CDR2 FQNEAQ come from the germline V gene (reference sequence). Unmatched junction bases numbered 9, after V lost 1 base and J lost 2 bases. CDR3 coding DNA: TGTGCCAGCAGCTTAGGAACAGGGGGCGCGAAGGGCAATCAGCCCCAGCATTTT. Translation gives CASSLGTGGAKGNQPQHF.

This chain links TRBV24-1 with TRBJ2-7, with D tentatively TRBD2 (5 bases). Germline V gives CDR1 KGHDR, CDR2 SFDVKD. The V and J ends lost 3 bases and 0 bases respectively, with 5 bases between them. The CDR3 runs to 13 residues. CDR3 in DNA: TGTGCCACCAGTGATGACTACTCCTACGAGCAGTACTTC. Protein sequence: CATSDDYSYEQYF.

The chain has TRBV24-1 and TRBJ2-3, with a possible D match to TRBD1 (6 bases). This CDR3 comprises 14 residues. The V end lost 7 bases, the J end lost 4 bases, and 14 bases lay between the germline ends. Germline V gene lookup returns CDR1 KGHDR and CDR2 SFDVKD. CDR3 protein: CATSGSNRADTQYF. CDR3 sequence (DNA): TGTGCCACCAGCGGGTCCAACAGGGCAGATACGCAGTATTTT.

The chain is built from TRBV7-9 and TRBJ1-1; the D gene is possibly TRBD1 (5 bases). The CDR3 contains 12 residues. The V gene lost 5 bases and the J gene lost 6 bases, with 10 bases spanning the gap. Germline V CDR1 and CDR2: SEHNR, FQNEAQ (reference sequence). The CDR3 reads CASSPQVSEAFF. The CDR3 DNA reads TGTGCCAGCAGCCCACAGGTGTCTGAAGCTTTCTTT.

Only one count was recorded for this clone. The rearrangement uses TRBV29-1 and TRBJ1-6; D not certain. This CDR3 is 13 amino acids long. With 0 bases removed from V and 9 bases from J, the gap between germline ends came to 9 bases. The germline V gene encodes CDR1 SQVTM and CDR2 ANQGSEA. The CDR3: CSVEEAVGSPLHF. The CDR3 bases are TGCAGCGTTGAAGAGGCGGTGGGTTCACCCCTCCACTTT. Full variable domain (outside the CDR3, taken from reference TRBV29-1 and TRBJ1-6): SAVISQKPSRDICQRGTSLTIQCQVDSQVTMMFWYRQQPGQSLTLIATANQGSEATYESGFVIDKFPISRPNLTFSTLTVSNMSPEDSSIYLCSVEEAVGSPLHFGNGTRLTVT.

The genes are TRBV15 and TRBJ2-1; 7 bases align to TRBD2. Germline V gene sequence: CDR1 LNHNV, CDR2 YYDKDF (reference sequence). V was clipped by 2 bases and J by 4 bases; unmatched bases: 14. The CDR3 consists of 18 residues. For the CDR3, the DNA is TGTGCCACCAGCAGACGCATTAAAGGCGGGAGAGAATACAATGAGCAGTTCTTC. It translates to CATSRRIKGGREYNEQFF.

This clone was recorded only once. The J gene is TRBJ1-6, the V gene TRBV6-1, with 8 bases that match TRBD1. The V and J ends lost 1 base and 7 bases, in that order; junction bases with no gene match: 0. Germline V gene data show CDR1 as MNHNS and CDR2 as SASEGT. CDR3 length: 14 amino acids. The CDR3 protein is CASSEGTGNSPLHF. The CDR3 DNA reads as TGTGCCAGCAGTGAAGGGACAGGGAATTCACCCCTCCACTTT.